This record covers a single T cell receptor beta chain. This sample includes further DNA sequences coding for the same CDR3. Enrolled during active infection, Seattle patients were then followed longitudinally. The data are from a study of blood T cell repertoires in COVID-19. Study details: Italy, Spain and the United States were the sources of the convalescent and acute COVID-19 samples. PBMCs, B-cell-depleted T cells, or T cells provided the cDNA or gDNA that made up the material.

In the source study's methods: Amplification from reference gene primers served as the basis for estimated nucleated cell counts. Clones were read by immunoSEQ multiplex PCR, and TCRdb kept only the in-frame ones, dropping some. The V and J calls and clone size are taken from that table; D and trimming were inferred from the DNA. This sample has some 180,000 clones, with roughly 79% found just once. Sequenced sample: peripheral blood. This receptor was taken from a woman older than 75 with COVID-19, enrolled during active disease.

CDR3 bases: TGTGCCAGCAGTTTGGCAGGTTATGGCTACACCTTC. Its protein product is CASSLAGYGYTF. The chain is built from TRBV27 and TRBJ1-2; D is uncertain. V was clipped by 3 bases and J by 5 bases, with 7 bases between them. This CDR3 is built from 12 residues. Germline V CDR1 and CDR2: MNHEY, SMNVEV (reference sequence).